This TCR beta chain is from a study of shared clonotypes between healthy human individuals. Study-wide context: Donors had three CD4 naive, three CD4 memory, two CD8 naive and one CD8 memory plate apiece. Overall study results and limits: Clonotypes shared by all four donors outscored non-shared clonotypes in generation probability.

J lost 4 bases, V lost 6 bases, and 9 bases had no gene match. CDR3 length: 14 residues. Germline lookup yields CDR1 MDHEN and CDR2 SYDVKM. CD45RO-negative, CCR7-positively selected cells formed the naive CD8 fraction, excluding terminally differentiated effector memory CD45RA+ cells. Each donor was a Caucasian adult residing in Nashville, Tennessee. Points on this clone: What it recognizes is unknown.

Sequenced by immunoSEQ multiplex PCR; TCRdb stores in-frame clones only, minus some. The top ten hold 24% of the sample, which has under 1 million clones, 80% to 95% seen once. The V and J genes are TRBV28 and TRBJ2-7; TRBD2 matches at 7 bases. The sequence was obtained from a young man in good health. Sequencing used naive CD8+ T cells sorted from blood. The CDR3 spells CASSDPRGGYEQYF. CDR3 DNA sequence: TGTGCCAGCAGCGACCCCCGGGGAGGGTACGAGCAGTACTTC.